This is a list of T cell receptor beta chains from one sample in a study of blood T cells in healthy people across ages. One entry per CDR3 protein, called by TCRdb with MiXCR from the 5' RACE reads. Of fewer than 2,000,000 distinct CDR3 sequences in the sample, roughly two fifths were seen once. Sequenced material: blood. All receptors derive from a human donor in good health. Both conserved end residues are part of each CDR3. A D gene is named only where the DNA matches it firmly. The size of a clone is reported for some rows only, either as once, few or many, or as a class for expanded clones.

clone_size: few; d_call: TRBD1; j_call: TRBJ2-1; v_call: TRBV5-1; cdr3_nt: TGCGCCAGCAGCGACCCTACAGGGACAGGGTCATACAATGAGCAGTTCTTC; cdr3_aa: CASSDPTGTGSYNEQFF
clone_size: few; d_call: TRBD2; j_call: TRBJ2-3; v_call: TRBV20-1; cdr3_nt: TGCAGTGCCGGACGAGGGAGCGGGGGATCAGATACGCAGTATTTT; cdr3_aa: CSAGRGSGGSDTQYF
clone_size: -; d_call: -; j_call: TRBJ2-5; v_call: TRBV5-1; cdr3_nt: TGCGCCAGCAGCTTGATTGTCGGAGGGGAGACCCAGTACTTC; cdr3_aa: CASSLIVGGETQYF
clone_size: -; d_call: -; j_call: TRBJ2-1; v_call: TRBV7-9; cdr3_nt: TGTGCCAGCAGCCCAACGCGGGGCTGGAGGGGAAATGAGCAGTTCTTC; cdr3_aa: CASSPTRGWRGNEQFF
clone_size: few; d_call: -; j_call: TRBJ1-1; v_call: TRBV29-1; cdr3_nt: TGCAGCGTCGGCGCGCCTGATTGGGGGGCCGCTGAAGCTTTCTTT; cdr3_aa: CSVGAPDWGAAEAFF
clone_size: few; d_call: -; j_call: TRBJ2-2; v_call: TRBV6-5; cdr3_nt: TGTGCCAGCAGTTACATAAGTAACACCGGGGAGCTGTTTTTT; cdr3_aa: CASSYISNTGELFF
clone_size: -; d_call: -; j_call: TRBJ1-2; v_call: TRBV28; cdr3_nt: TGTGCCAGCAGCCTCTTAGGTACTGGCTATGGCTACACCTTC; cdr3_aa: CASSLLGTGYGYTF
clone_size: -; d_call: -; j_call: TRBJ2-3; v_call: TRBV28; cdr3_nt: TGTGCCAGCCGCGGGGACCCAGATACGCAGTATTTT; cdr3_aa: CASRGDPDTQYF
clone_size: few; d_call: TRBD1; j_call: TRBJ2-5; v_call: TRBV20-1; cdr3_nt: TGCAGTGCTACATCCCGGGACAGGGGACAGTACTTC; cdr3_aa: CSATSRDRGQYF
clone_size: -; d_call: -; j_call: TRBJ1-2; v_call: TRBV29-1; cdr3_nt: TGCAGCGTTGGGCGTCCCTTTTCGGCTGGCTACACCTTC; cdr3_aa: CSVGRPFSAGYTF
clone_size: few; d_call: -; j_call: TRBJ2-3; v_call: TRBV5-1; cdr3_nt: TGCGCCAGCACACCCGGAGGGGGCGTCTCAACAGATACGCAGTATTTT; cdr3_aa: CASTPGGGVSTDTQYF
clone_size: once; d_call: -; j_call: TRBJ1-2; v_call: TRBV4-1; cdr3_nt: TGCGCCAGCAGCCAGGTTGAGACGGACGCTGGCTACACCTTC; cdr3_aa: CASSQVETDAGYTF